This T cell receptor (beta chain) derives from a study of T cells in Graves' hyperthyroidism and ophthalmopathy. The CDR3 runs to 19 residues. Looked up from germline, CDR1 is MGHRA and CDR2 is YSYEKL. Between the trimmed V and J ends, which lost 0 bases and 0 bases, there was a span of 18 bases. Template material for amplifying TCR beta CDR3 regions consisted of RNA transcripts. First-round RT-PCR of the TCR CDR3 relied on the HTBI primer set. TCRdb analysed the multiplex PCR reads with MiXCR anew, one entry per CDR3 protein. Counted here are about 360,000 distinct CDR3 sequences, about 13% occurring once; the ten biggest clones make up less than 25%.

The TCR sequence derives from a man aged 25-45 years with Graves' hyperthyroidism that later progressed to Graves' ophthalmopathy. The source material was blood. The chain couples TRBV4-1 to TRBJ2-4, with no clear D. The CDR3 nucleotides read TGCGCCAGCAGCCAAGATCACCCCGCGGAATCCTTAGCCAAAAACATTCAGTACTTC. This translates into CASSQDHPAESLAKNIQYF.